A selection of T cell receptor beta chains follows, all from one sample in a study of cytomegalovirus exposure and HLA in healthy donors. Some clones are missing from TCRdb's copy, which holds only in-frame ones; the method was immunoSEQ multiplex PCR. This table has approximately 120,000 clones, roughly 68% appearing once. Input material: PBMCs. Receptors originate from a woman in her forties or fifties in good health and CMV-seropositive. Each CDR3 is given with its conserved first and last residue. The D gene is left open where the match is weak. The listing skips clone size in some rows; elsewhere it reads once, few, many or a size class.

clone_size,v_call,j_call,d_call,cdr3_aa,cdr3_nt
NA,TRBV2,TRBJ2-3,TRBD1,CASRAGQGGSDTQYF,TGTGCCAGCAGAGCGGGACAGGGAGGTTCAGATACGCAGTATTTT
NA,TRBV18,TRBJ2-1,TRBD1,CASSPGQGAYNEQFF,TGTGCCAGCTCACCCGGACAGGGCGCGTACAATGAGCAGTTCTTC
NA,TRBV7-2,TRBJ2-3,NA,CASSLRSDTQYF,TGTGCCAGCAGCTTGCGGTCCGATACGCAGTATTTT
NA,TRBV27,TRBJ1-2,NA,CASSSTVPLTGYTF,TGTGCCAGCAGTTCCACAGTCCCCTTAACCGGCTACACCTTC
NA,TRBV5-1,TRBJ2-7,TRBD2,CASSMGLAGVDEQYF,TGCGCCAGCAGCATGGGACTAGCGGGGGTCGACGAGCAGTACTTC
NA,TRBV15,TRBJ1-1,TRBD1,CATSILRQGGRVEAFF,TGTGCCACCAGCATTCTACGACAGGGGGGGAGGGTTGAAGCTTTCTTT
NA,TRBV7-2,TRBJ1-1,NA,CASSRGMNTEAFF,TGTGCCAGCAGCAGGGGGATGAACACTGAAGCTTTCTTT
NA,TRBV19,TRBJ1-2,NA,CASSMVGNYGYTF,TGTGCCAGTAGTATGGTCGGTAACTATGGCTACACCTTC
once,TRBV2,TRBJ2-3,NA,CASRGGISTDTQYF,TGTGCCAGCAGAGGCGGGATAAGCACAGATACGCAGTATTTT
NA,TRBV29-1,TRBJ1-2,NA,CSVEGGGGYTF,TGCAGCGTGGAAGGGGGGGGAGGCTACACCTTC
NA,TRBV2,TRBJ2-3,TRBD2,CASSDLLAGGPTDTQYF,TGTGCCAGCAGTGACCTACTAGCGGGGGGACCCACAGATACGCAGTATTTT
NA,TRBV7-9,TRBJ2-5,TRBD1,CASSLGLGQGSQETQYF,TGTGCCAGCAGCTTAGGTTTAGGACAGGGGAGCCAAGAGACCCAGTACTTC
NA,TRBV28,TRBJ2-2,NA,CASSHARLNRARRDTGELFF,TGTGCCAGCAGCCACGCAAGACTTAACAGGGCGCGACGGGACACCGGGGAGCTGTTTTTT
NA,TRBV10-1,TRBJ2-7,NA,CASSVSSSGEQYF,TGCGCCAGCAGTGTCTCTAGCTCTGGCGAGCAGTACTTC
NA,TRBV6-5,TRBJ1-6,NA,CASSVLGRGNSPLHF,TGTGCCAGCAGTGTACTTGGCCGGGGAAATTCACCCCTCCACTTT
NA,TRBV2,TRBJ1-5,NA,CASCSDNQPQHF,TGTGCCAGCTGCAGTGACAATCAGCCCCAGCATTTT
NA,TRBV7-2,TRBJ1-2,TRBD1,CASSLDSSGTGGLYGYTF,TGTGCCAGCAGCTTAGACTCCTCCGGGACAGGGGGTCTTTATGGCTACACCTTC
NA,TRBV2,TRBJ1-2,TRBD1,CASSDGTALQNYGYTF,TGTGCCAGCAGTGATGGGACAGCACTTCAAAACTATGGCTACACCTTC
NA,TRBV5-1,TRBJ2-1,TRBD2,CASRRGLAGGQGEQFF,TGCGCCAGCAGACGGGGACTAGCGGGGGGCCAGGGTGAGCAGTTCTTC
NA,TRBV30,TRBJ2-1,TRBD1,CAWTKIGGYEQFF,TGTGCCTGGACCAAAATAGGGGGCTATGAGCAGTTCTTC
NA,TRBV7-9,TRBJ1-6,TRBD1,CASSPQGVDSPLHF,TGTGCCAGCAGCCCCCAGGGGGTGGACTCACCCCTCCACTTT
NA,TRBV5-1,TRBJ1-4,TRBD1,CASSYAQGALDEKLFF,TGCGCCAGCAGCTACGCACAGGGGGCCCTTGATGAAAAACTGTTTTTT
NA,TRBV15,TRBJ2-7,TRBD2,CATSRDRLAGKSSYEQYF,TGTGCCACCAGCAGAGATAGGCTAGCGGGGAAGAGCTCCTACGAGCAGTACTTC
NA,TRBV19,TRBJ1-1,NA,CASTFGRVYTEAFF,TGTGCCAGTACATTCGGCAGGGTTTACACTGAAGCTTTCTTT
NA,TRBV5-1,TRBJ2-5,TRBD2,CASSLERGEETQYF,TGCGCCAGCAGCTTGGAGCGGGGAGAAGAGACCCAGTACTTC
NA,TRBV9,TRBJ2-1,TRBD1,CASSARTGDGEQFF,TGTGCCAGCAGCGCCCGGACAGGGGATGGTGAGCAGTTCTTC
once,TRBV29-1,TRBJ1-2,TRBD1,CSTGQGYGYTF,TGCAGCACGGGACAGGGATATGGCTACACCTTC
NA,TRBV5-1,TRBJ2-2,NA,CASSLGTANTGELFF,TGCGCCAGCAGCTTGGGGACAGCGAACACCGGGGAGCTGTTTTTT
NA,TRBV27,TRBJ2-1,TRBD2,CASSSPGLAGLSSYNEQFF,TGTGCCAGCAGTTCTCCGGGACTAGCGGGACTGAGCTCCTACAATGAGCAGTTCTTC
NA,TRBV7-2,TRBJ1-2,NA,CASSLDGRASGYTF,TGTGCCAGCAGCTTAGATGGCAGGGCATCTGGCTACACCTTC
NA,TRBV5-4,TRBJ1-6,NA,CASSEQGWNSPLHF,TGTGCCAGCAGCGAGCAGGGCTGGAATTCACCCCTCCACTTT
once,TRBV5-1,TRBJ1-4,NA,CASSPLGGNEKLFF,TGCGCCAGCAGCCCCTTGGGGGGAAATGAAAAACTGTTTTTT
NA,TRBV7-2,TRBJ2-7,NA,CASSPDGAMIYEQYF,TGTGCCAGCAGCCCTGATGGGGCAATGATCTACGAGCAGTACTTC
NA,TRBV6-6,TRBJ1-6,TRBD1,CASRSGTENSPLHF,TGTGCCAGCAGATCCGGGACAGAGAATTCACCCCTCCACTTT
NA,TRBV10-3,TRBJ2-5,NA,CAISPGQNQETQYF,TGTGCCATCAGTCCTGGACAGAACCAAGAGACCCAGTACTTC
NA,TRBV6-6,TRBJ1-6,TRBD1,CASSSTGSGNSPLHF,TGTGCCAGCAGTTCGACAGGGTCGGGGAATTCACCCCTCCACTTT
NA,TRBV11-3,TRBJ1-2,TRBD1,CASSRTGGHGYTF,TGTGCCAGCAGCCGTACAGGGGGCCATGGCTACACCTTC